This T cell receptor (beta chain) stems from a study of blood T cells in healthy people across ages. Study-wide results and caveats: A greater number of naive CD4+ cells and higher diversity distinguished long-lived donors from aged donors. Among T cells, TCR beta diversity per million cells dropped roughly linearly as age rose.

Using a J-beta primer mix together with a sample-barcoded 5' primer, a second PCR was run for roughly 7 to 12 cycles. Via MiXCR, TCRdb re-called the 5' RACE reads, giving one row per CDR3 protein. The sample yields about 900,000 distinct CDR3 sequences, less than 80% seen once. A remark on this clonotype: Its antigen remains unknown.

Sequencing was performed on blood. The origin of this receptor is a man younger than 45 in good health.

The CDR3 nucleotides read TGTGCCAGCAGCCAAGATATCATGTCAATCGATGGCTACACCTTC. Amino acids: CASSQDIMSIDGYTF. V is TRBV3-1 and J is TRBJ1-2, with D uncertain. In germline, CDR1 is LGHDT, CDR2 YNNKEL (reference sequence). The length of the CDR3 is 15 residues. Trimming shortened V by 0 bases and J by 6 bases, and 14 bases separated the two germline ends.